The rows below give T cell receptor beta chains drawn from one sample of a study of siplizumab effects on memory and regulatory T cells. TCRdb's copy holds only in-frame clones and misses some; the assay was immunoSEQ multiplex PCR. The sample has about 120,000 clones; roughly 93% are singletons. The sequenced material came from non-Treg CD4+ T cells sorted from blood. These receptors were taken from a human donor in good health. Each CDR3 is given with its conserved first and last residue. Each record gives: V gene, J gene, clone size, D gene, CDR3 DNA, CDR3 protein. A D gene is named only where the DNA matches it firmly. Rows give clone size only sometimes, using once, few, many, or a class for an expanded clone.

TRBV6-7	TRBJ1-2	NA	TRBD1	TGTGCCAGCAGCTACCGGGACAGGGACCTTCCGGGCTATGGCTACACCTTC	CASSYRDRDLPGYGYTF
TRBV18	TRBJ2-1	NA	NA	TGTGCCAGCTCACCCCCCCAGGGTGGGCACAATGAGCAGTTCTTC	CASSPPQGGHNEQFF
TRBV5-3	TRBJ2-5	NA	NA	TGTGCCAGCAGCTTGAGGAAAGTCCACCAAGAGACCCAGTACTTC	CASSLRKVHQETQYF
TRBV7-9	TRBJ2-3	NA	NA	TGTGCCAGCAGCCCCCGGGGAGCTAGCACAGATACGCAGTATTTT	CASSPRGASTDTQYF
TRBV6-6	TRBJ2-6	NA	NA	TGTGCCAGCACCCCAGGGACTGGGGCCAACGTCCTGACTTTC	CASTPGTGANVLTF
TRBV6-1	TRBJ1-1	NA	TRBD1	TGTGCCAGCAGTCTAGCAGGGGGCACTGAAGCTTTCTTT	CASSLAGGTEAFF
TRBV5-3	TRBJ1-2	NA	TRBD1	TGTGCCAGAATTCCGGACAGGGGGCGCCAGGATACTGGCTACACCTTC	CARIPDRGRQDTGYTF
TRBV7-3	TRBJ2-2	NA	TRBD2	TGTGCCAGCAGTCGGGGGGTCGACACCGGGGAGCTGTTTTTT	CASSRGVDTGELFF
TRBV5-6	TRBJ2-2	once	TRBD1	TGTGCCAGCAGCTTGGGAGTTACAGGGGGTAACACCGGGGAGCTGTTTTTT	CASSLGVTGGNTGELFF
TRBV5-1	TRBJ2-1	NA	TRBD2	TGCGCCAGCAGCTTGGGCGGGGGGGCCACCTACAATGAGCAGTTCTTC	CASSLGGGATYNEQFF
TRBV5-1	TRBJ2-7	NA	TRBD1	TGCGCCAGCAGCTTGTCAGGGGGCTCCTACGAGCAGTACTTC	CASSLSGGSYEQYF
TRBV2	TRBJ1-1	NA	NA	TGTGCCAGCAGTGAAGGGTCAGGAGCAGCCAGGGCTTTCTTT	CASSEGSGAARAFF
TRBV6-6	TRBJ2-7	NA	NA	TGTGCCAGCAGTTACCTCAGGGGCAGTACCTACGAGCAGTACTTC	CASSYLRGSTYEQYF
TRBV10-3	TRBJ2-3	NA	TRBD2	TGTGCCATTACTAGCGGGGGACCCCCGGATACGCAGTATTTT	CAITSGGPPDTQYF
TRBV28	TRBJ1-2	NA	NA	TGTGCCAGCAGATCTCAAGGGACACCCCGGTCGAGCTATGGCTACACCTTC	CASRSQGTPRSSYGYTF
TRBV4-1	TRBJ2-3	NA	NA	TGCGCCAGCAGCCAAGCCGGGACTTTTAGCACAGATACGCAGTATTTT	CASSQAGTFSTDTQYF
TRBV2	TRBJ2-3	NA	NA	TGTGCCAGCCGGCGGGGGCCTAGGACAGATACGCAGTATTTT	CASRRGPRTDTQYF
TRBV27	TRBJ2-1	NA	TRBD2	TGTGCCAGCAGTCGGACTAGCGGGGGACTAGTGGGGAATGAGCAGTTCTTC	CASSRTSGGLVGNEQFF
TRBV7-2	TRBJ2-4	NA	TRBD2	TGTGCCAGCAGCTTATGGGCTAGCGGGGACCCGGCGAACATTCAGTACTTC	CASSLWASGDPANIQYF
TRBV19	TRBJ1-3	NA	NA	TGTGCCAGTAGTGCAGCACATACGAGCTCTGGAAACACCATATATTTT	CASSAAHTSSGNTIYF
TRBV4-2	TRBJ1-5	NA	NA	TGTGCCAGCAGCCAAGAGAGCAATCAGCCCCAGCATTTT	CASSQESNQPQHF
TRBV7-9	TRBJ2-1	NA	NA	TGTGCCAGCAGCTCCCACTGGGCAACGCGGGGCTCCTACAATGAGCAGTTCTTC	CASSSHWATRGSYNEQFF
TRBV28	TRBJ2-7	NA	NA	TGTGCCAGCAGTTTGGGACCTACTAACTACGAGCAGTACTTC	CASSLGPTNYEQYF
TRBV7-2	TRBJ2-1	NA	NA	TGTGCCAGCAGCTTAGAAGCGTGGGAGCAGTTCTTC	CASSLEAWEQFF